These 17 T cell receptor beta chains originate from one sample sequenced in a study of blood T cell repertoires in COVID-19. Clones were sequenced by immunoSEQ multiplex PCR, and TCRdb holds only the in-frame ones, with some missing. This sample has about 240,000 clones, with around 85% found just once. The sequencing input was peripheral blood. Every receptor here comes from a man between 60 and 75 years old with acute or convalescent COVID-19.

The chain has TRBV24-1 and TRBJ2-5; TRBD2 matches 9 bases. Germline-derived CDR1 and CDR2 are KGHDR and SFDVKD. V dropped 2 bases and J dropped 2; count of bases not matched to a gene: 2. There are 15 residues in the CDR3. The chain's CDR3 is CATSDSSGGQETQYF. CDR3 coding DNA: TGTGCCACCAGTGATTCAAGCGGGGGGCAAGAGACCCAGTACTTC.

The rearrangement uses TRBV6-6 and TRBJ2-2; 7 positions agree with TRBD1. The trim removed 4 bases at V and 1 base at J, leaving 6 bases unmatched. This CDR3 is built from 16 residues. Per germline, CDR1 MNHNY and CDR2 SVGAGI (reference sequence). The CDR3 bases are TGTGCCAGCAGTTCCCGACAGGGATGGAACACCGGGGAGCTGTTTTTT. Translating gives CASSSRQGWNTGELFF.

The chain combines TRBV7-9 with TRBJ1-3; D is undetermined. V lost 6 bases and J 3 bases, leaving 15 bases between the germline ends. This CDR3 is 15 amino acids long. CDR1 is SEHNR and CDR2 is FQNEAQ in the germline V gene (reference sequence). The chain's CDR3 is CASSATAGRGNTIYF. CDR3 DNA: TGTGCCAGCAGTGCAACGGCAGGTCGTGGAAACACCATATATTTT.

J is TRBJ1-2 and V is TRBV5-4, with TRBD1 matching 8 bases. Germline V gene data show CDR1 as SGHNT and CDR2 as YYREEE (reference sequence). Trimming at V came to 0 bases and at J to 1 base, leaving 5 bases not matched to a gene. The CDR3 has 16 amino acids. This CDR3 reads CASSLAGQGYNYGYTF. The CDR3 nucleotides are TGTGCCAGCAGCTTGGCAGGACAGGGCTATAACTATGGCTACACCTTC.

The CDR3 region is CASSVDGLRTDTQYF. As DNA, the CDR3 is TGCGCCAGCAGCGTCGACGGACTCCGCACAGATACGCAGTATTTT. The rearrangement joins TRBV5-1 to TRBJ2-3, with D possibly being TRBD2 (5 bases). The CDR3 loop spans 15 amino acids. V shed 4 bases and J shed 1 base, with 13 bases lying between them. Germline CDR1 reads SGHRS; CDR2 reads YFSETQ.

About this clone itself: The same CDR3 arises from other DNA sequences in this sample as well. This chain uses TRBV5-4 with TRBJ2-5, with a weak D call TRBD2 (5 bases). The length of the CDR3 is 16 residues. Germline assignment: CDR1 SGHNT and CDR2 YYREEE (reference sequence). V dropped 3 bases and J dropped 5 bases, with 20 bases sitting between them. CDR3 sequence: CASSSGGKGRRETQYF. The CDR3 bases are TGTGCCAGCAGCTCCGGAGGTAAGGGCCGGAGGGAGACCCAGTACTTC.

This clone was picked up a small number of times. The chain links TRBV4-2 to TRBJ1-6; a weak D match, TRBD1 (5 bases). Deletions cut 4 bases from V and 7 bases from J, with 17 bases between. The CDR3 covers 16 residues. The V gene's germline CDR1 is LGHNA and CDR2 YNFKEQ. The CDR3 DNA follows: TGTGCCAGCAGCCCAAGTGGGGGAGGGTGGAATTCACCCCTCCACTTT. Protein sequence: CASSPSGGGWNSPLHF.

This CDR3 is CASSFEVAGNTGELFF. DNA for the CDR3: TGTGCCAGCAGTTTCGAGGTAGCGGGGAACACCGGGGAGCTGTTTTTT. The chain uses TRBV27 and TRBJ2-2; 7 bases align to TRBD2. CDR3 length equals 16 residues. The V gene's germline CDR1 is MNHEY and CDR2 SMNVEV (reference sequence). The V and J ends lost 3 bases and 1 base, in that order; junction bases with no gene match: 5.

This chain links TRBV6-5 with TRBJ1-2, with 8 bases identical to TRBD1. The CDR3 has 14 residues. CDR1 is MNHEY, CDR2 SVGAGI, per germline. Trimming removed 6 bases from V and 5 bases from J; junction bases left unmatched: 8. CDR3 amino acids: CASRGTGGRYGYTF. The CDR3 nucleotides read TGTGCCAGCAGAGGGACAGGAGGTCGGTATGGCTACACCTTC.

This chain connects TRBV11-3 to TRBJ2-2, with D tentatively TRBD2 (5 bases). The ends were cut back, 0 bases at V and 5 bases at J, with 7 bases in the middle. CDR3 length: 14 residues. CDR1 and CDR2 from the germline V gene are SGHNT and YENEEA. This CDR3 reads CASSLDPGTGELFF. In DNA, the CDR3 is TGTGCCAGCAGCTTAGATCCGGGGACCGGGGAGCTGTTTTTT.

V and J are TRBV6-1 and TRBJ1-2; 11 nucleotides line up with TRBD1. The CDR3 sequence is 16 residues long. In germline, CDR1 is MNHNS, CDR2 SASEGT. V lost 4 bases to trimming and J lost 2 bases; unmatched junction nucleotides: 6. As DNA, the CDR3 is TGTGCCAGCAGTGCCCCCGGGACAGGGGGGAACTATGGCTACACCTTC. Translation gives CASSAPGTGGNYGYTF.

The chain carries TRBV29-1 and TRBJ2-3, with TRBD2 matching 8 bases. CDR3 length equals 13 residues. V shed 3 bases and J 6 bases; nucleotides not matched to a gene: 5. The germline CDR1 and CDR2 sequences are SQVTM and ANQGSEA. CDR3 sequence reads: CSVEREARDTQYF. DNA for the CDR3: TGCAGCGTTGAGCGGGAGGCGAGGGATACGCAGTATTTT.

The CDR3 is CASSDSPGGPLGEQFF. The CDR3 nucleotides are TGTGCCAGCAGTGACTCACCGGGAGGGCCCCTCGGTGAGCAGTTCTTC. The gene calls are TRBV6-4 and TRBJ2-1; 8 positions agree with TRBD2. Germline CDR1 reads MRHNA; CDR2 reads SNTAGT. The CDR3 sequence is 16 residues long. Trimming removed 0 bases from V and 9 bases from J; junction bases left unmatched: 10.

The CDR3 DNA sequence: TGTGCCAGCAGTTTAGACATACGGAACACTGAAGCTTTCTTT. Its translation is CASSLDIRNTEAFF. The V call is TRBV6-5, the J call TRBJ1-1; D is unresolved. Germline V gene lookup returns CDR1 MNHEY and CDR2 SVGAGI. This CDR3 region has 14 residues. Trimming took off 4 bases at V and 1 base at J, with 10 bases between the two ends.

The CDR3 spells CASSADREGEAFF. Written as DNA, the CDR3 is TGTGCCAGCAGTGCGGACAGGGAAGGGGAAGCTTTCTTT. The chain links TRBV2 to TRBJ1-1; 8 positions match TRBD1. The CDR3 loop spans 13 amino acids. Germline V gives CDR1 SNHLY, CDR2 FYNNEI. After removal of 4 bases from V and 8 bases from J, the junction contained 6 bases not matched to a gene.

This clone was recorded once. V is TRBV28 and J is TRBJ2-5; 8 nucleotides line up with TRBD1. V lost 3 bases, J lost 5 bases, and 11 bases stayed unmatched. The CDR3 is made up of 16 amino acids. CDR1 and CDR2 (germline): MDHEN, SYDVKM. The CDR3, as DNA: TGTGCCAGCAGTTTTATTGGACAGGGTACAGGGGAGACCCAGTACTTC. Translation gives CASSFIGQGTGETQYF.

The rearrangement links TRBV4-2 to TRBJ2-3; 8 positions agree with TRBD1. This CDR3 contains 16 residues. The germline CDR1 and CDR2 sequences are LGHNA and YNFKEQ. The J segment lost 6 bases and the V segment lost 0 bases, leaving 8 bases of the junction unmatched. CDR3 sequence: CASSQERTGKGDTQYF. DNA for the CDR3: TGTGCCAGCAGCCAAGAGAGGACAGGGAAGGGGGATACGCAGTATTTT.